Each of the 13 T cell receptor beta chains below was sequenced from the same sample in a study of radiation and T cells in renal cell carcinoma. Specified time point: baseline pretreatment blood. Documented treatment: 15 Gy SBRT to primary tumor, nephrectomy 4 weeks later. Sequenced by immunoSEQ multiplex PCR; TCRdb stores in-frame clones only, minus some. The top ten clones hold around 4.4% of a sample with roughly 150,000 clones, roughly nine tenths of them seen once. Here the sequenced sample was blood, taken from a patient whose treatment included radiotherapy and nephrectomy. These receptors all come from a woman in her 70s with renal cell carcinoma.

J is TRBJ1-1 and V is TRBV18; D gene ambiguous. V shed 7 bases and J shed 4 bases, with 7 bases lying between them. Germline CDR1 reads KGHSH; CDR2 reads LQKENI. There are 11 residues in the CDR3. CDR3 in amino acids: CASFGGTEAFF. The DNA for the CDR3 is TGTGCCAGCTTCGGTGGCACTGAAGCTTTCTTT. Combining the CDR3 with reference TRBV18 and TRBJ1-1 gives the whole variable domain NAGVMQNPRHLVRRRGQEARLRCSPMKGHSHVYWYRQLPEEGLKFMVYLQKENIIDESGMPKERFSAEFPKEGPSILRIQQVVRGDSAAYFCASFGGTEAFFGQGTRLTVV.

As to this clone: The DNA is omitted, as the CDR3 cannot be located on it reliably, and the CDR3 follows TCRdb's listing. V and J are TRBV7-2 and TRBJ1-1. Germline V gene sequence: CDR1 SGHTA, CDR2 FQGNSA. The CDR3 extends over 11 residues, inclusive of both ends. The CDR3 sequence is CASSFGPGNIF.

The CDR3 protein is CANKPDGTGELFF. The CDR3 DNA follows: TGTGCCAACAAACCAGACGGCACCGGGGAGCTGTTTTTT. The rearrangement joins TRBV21-1 to TRBJ2-2. TRBV21-1 is a known pseudogene. The CDR3 contains 13 residues.

The chain's CDR3 is CASSLDGRLETQYF. The CDR3, as DNA: TGTGCCAGCAGCTTAGACGGGAGGTTAGAGACCCAGTACTTC. The chain couples TRBV7-9 to TRBJ2-5, with 7 bases fitting TRBD2. CDR3 length: 14 residues. After removal of 1 base from V and 4 bases from J, the junction contained 3 bases not matched to a gene. CDR1 is SEHNR and CDR2 is FQNEAQ in the germline V gene (reference sequence).

This sequence joins TRBV7-9 and TRBJ1-2; 9 positions match TRBD1. This CDR3 comprises 16 residues. After removal of 4 bases from V and 9 bases from J, the junction contained 15 bases not matched to a gene. Germline-derived CDR1 and CDR2 are SEHNR and FQNEAQ (reference sequence). CDR3 nucleotides: TGTGCCAGCAGCTCGACACCGGACAGGGGTAGAAGTAGCTACACCTTC. It encodes CASSSTPDRGRSSYTF.

The chain joins TRBV2 to TRBJ2-2; 9 bases match TRBD2. J lost 3 bases, V lost 4 bases, and 3 bases had no gene match. This CDR3 is 15 amino acids long. Germline values: CDR1 SNHLY, CDR2 FYNNEI. This chain's CDR3 is CASSAGTSHTGELFF. The CDR3 DNA is TGTGCCAGCAGTGCCGGGACTAGCCACACCGGGGAGCTGTTTTTT. The variable domain in full, completed from reference TRBV2 and TRBJ2-2, reads EPEVTQTPSHQVTQMGQEVILRCVPISNHLYFYWYRQILGQKVEFLVSFYNNEISEKSEIFDDQFSVERPDGSNFTLKIRSTKLEDSAMYFCASSAGTSHTGELFFGEGSRLTVL.

The chain joins TRBV11-2 to TRBJ2-1; 11 bases fit TRBD2. CDR3 size: 15 residues. The trim removed 5 bases at V and 4 bases at J, leaving 4 bases unmatched. The germline V gene has CDR1 SGHAT and CDR2 FQNNGV. CDR3 coding DNA: TGTGCCAGCAGCCGTACTAGCGGGGGTTACAATGAGCAGTTCTTC. Translated, it gives CASSRTSGGYNEQFF.

This clone occurred a few times. The rearrangement uses TRBV6-1 and TRBJ2-5; maybe TRBD2 (6 bases). Germline CDR1 MNHNS, CDR2 SASEGT. The CDR3 spans 10 residues. With 7 bases removed from V and 13 bases from J, the gap between germline ends came to 13 bases. CDR3 region: CASKFTSPYF. CDR3 DNA sequence: TGTGCCAGCAAGTTCACTAGCCCGTACTTC.

The table lists this clone with a count of one. The chain is built from TRBV5-1 and TRBJ2-1; D is unresolved. The germline V gene encodes CDR1 SGHRS and CDR2 YFSETQ. The CDR3 has 15 amino acids. V gave up 3 bases and J gave up 1 base, with 11 bases separating them. DNA for the CDR3: TGCGCCAGCAGCTCGACCGTTAAATCCTACAATGAGCAGTTCTTC. Translation: CASSSTVKSYNEQFF.

The chain joins TRBV19 to TRBJ2-7; the match to TRBD2 covers 13 bases. The CDR3 length is 18 residues. With 4 bases clipped from V and 2 bases from J, the junction kept 11 bases outside the gene matches. Germline V CDR1 and CDR2: LNHDA, SQIVND (reference sequence). The chain's CDR3 is CASSKYPGTSGNAYEQYF. In DNA, the CDR3 is TGTGCCAGTAGTAAATACCCCGGGACTAGCGGGAACGCCTACGAGCAGTACTTC. Full variable domain (remainder filled in from reference TRBV19 and TRBJ2-7): DGGITQSPKYLFRKEGQNVTLSCEQNLNHDAMYWYRQDPGQGLRLIYYSQIVNDFQKGDIAEGYSVSREKKESFPLTVTSAQKNPTAFYLCASSKYPGTSGNAYEQYFGPGTRLTVT.

The rearrangement links TRBV9 to TRBJ1-3, with 7 bases lining up with TRBD1. J lost 1 base, V lost 6 bases, and 7 bases had no gene match. The length of the CDR3 is 15 residues. The germline V gene has CDR1 SGDLS and CDR2 YYNGEE. The DNA for the CDR3 is TGTGCCAGCATAAACAGGGGAGGATCTGGAAACACCATATATTTT. It yields the protein CASINRGGSGNTIYF.

This clone has only a few counts. V usage is TRBV27 and J usage is TRBJ1-1; D is undetermined. The germline V and J ends were trimmed by 6 bases and 2 bases, with 13 bases remaining between them. CDR1 is MNHEY, CDR2 SMNVEV, per germline (reference sequence). The CDR3 has 14 amino acids. As DNA, the CDR3 is TGTGCCAGCAGCTCGTTGGCCCATAACACTGAAGCTTTCTTT. Translated: CASSSLAHNTEAFF.

The V gene is TRBV6-6, the J gene TRBJ1-2, with 10 bases that match TRBD1. There are 13 residues in the CDR3. Per the germline V gene, CDR1 is MNHNY and CDR2 is SVGAGI (reference sequence). The J segment lost 6 bases and the V segment lost 5 bases, leaving 3 bases of the junction unmatched. CDR3 protein: CASSTTGGNGYTF. CDR3 sequence (DNA): TGTGCCAGCAGTACGACAGGGGGCAATGGCTACACCTTC.